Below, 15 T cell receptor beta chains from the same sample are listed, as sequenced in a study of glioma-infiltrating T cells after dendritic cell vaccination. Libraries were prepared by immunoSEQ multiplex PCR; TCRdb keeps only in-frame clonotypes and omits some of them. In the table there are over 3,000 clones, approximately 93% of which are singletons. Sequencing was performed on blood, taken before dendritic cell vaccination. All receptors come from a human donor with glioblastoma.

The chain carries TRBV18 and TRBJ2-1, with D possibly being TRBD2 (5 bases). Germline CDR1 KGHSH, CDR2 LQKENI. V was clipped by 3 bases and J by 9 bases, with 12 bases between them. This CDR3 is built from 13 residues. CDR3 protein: CASSPGLAVEQFF. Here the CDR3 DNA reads TGTGCCAGCTCACCGGGTCTAGCAGTTGAGCAGTTCTTC.

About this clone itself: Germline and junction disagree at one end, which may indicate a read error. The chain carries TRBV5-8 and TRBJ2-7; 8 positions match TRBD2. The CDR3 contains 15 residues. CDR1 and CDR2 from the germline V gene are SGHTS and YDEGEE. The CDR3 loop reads CASSLAGAPSHEQYF. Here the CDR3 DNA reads TGTGCCAGCAGCTTAGCGGGAGCACCCTCCCACGAGCAGTACTTC.

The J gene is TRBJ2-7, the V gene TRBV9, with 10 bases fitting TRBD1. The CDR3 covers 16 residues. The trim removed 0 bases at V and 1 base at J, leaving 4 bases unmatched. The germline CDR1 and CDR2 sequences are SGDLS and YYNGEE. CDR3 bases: TGTGCCAGCAGCGTAGGACAGGGGGCGCAGTCCTACGAGCAGTACTTC. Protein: CASSVGQGAQSYEQYF.

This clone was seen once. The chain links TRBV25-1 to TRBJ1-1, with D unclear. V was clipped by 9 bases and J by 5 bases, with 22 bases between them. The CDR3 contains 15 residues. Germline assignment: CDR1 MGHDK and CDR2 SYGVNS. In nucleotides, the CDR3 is TGTGCCAGTGGGGAGATAACCACCCTGTGGACTGAAGCTTTCTTT. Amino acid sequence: CASGEITTLWTEAFF.

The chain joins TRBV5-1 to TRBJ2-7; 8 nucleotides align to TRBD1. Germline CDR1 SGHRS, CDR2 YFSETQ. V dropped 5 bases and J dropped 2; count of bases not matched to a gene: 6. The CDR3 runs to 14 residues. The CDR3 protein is CASSWTGTTYEQYF. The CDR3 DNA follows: TGCGCCAGCAGTTGGACAGGGACCACCTACGAGCAGTACTTC.

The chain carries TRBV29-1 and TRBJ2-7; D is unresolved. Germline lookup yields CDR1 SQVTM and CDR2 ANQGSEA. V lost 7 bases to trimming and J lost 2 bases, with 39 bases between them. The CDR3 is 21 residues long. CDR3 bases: TGCAGCGGGGTTGGTTGCCATACGGCACACCTTATCCCGAGGAAAACCTACGAGCAGTACTTC. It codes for CSGVGCHTAHLIPRKTYEQYF.

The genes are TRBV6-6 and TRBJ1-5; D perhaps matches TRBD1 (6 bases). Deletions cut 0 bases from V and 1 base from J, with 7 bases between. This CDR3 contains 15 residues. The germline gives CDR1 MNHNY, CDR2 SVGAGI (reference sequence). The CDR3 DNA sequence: TGTGCCAGCAGTTACTCGGACAGCAGCAATCAGCCCCAGCATTTT. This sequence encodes CASSYSDSSNQPQHF.

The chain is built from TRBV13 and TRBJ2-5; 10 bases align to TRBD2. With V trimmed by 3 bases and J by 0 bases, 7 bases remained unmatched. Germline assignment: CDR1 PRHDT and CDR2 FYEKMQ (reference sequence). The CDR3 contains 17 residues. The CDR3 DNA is TGTGCCAGCAGCTTTGGGCTAGCGGGGGTATACCAAGAGACCCAGTACTTC. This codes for CASSFGLAGVYQETQYF.

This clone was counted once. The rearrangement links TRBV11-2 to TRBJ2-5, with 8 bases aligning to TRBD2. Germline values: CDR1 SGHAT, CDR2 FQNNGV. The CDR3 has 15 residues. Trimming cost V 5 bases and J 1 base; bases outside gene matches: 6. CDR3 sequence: CASSPRLASQETQYF. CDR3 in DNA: TGTGCCAGCAGCCCCCGACTAGCGAGCCAAGAGACCCAGTACTTC.

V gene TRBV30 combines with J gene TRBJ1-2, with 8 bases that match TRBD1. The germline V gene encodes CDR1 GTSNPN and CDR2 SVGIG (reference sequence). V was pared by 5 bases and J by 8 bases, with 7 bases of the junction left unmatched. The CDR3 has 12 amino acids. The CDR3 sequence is CAWGQGARGYTF. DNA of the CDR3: TGTGCCTGGGGCCAGGGGGCGAGAGGCTACACCTTC.

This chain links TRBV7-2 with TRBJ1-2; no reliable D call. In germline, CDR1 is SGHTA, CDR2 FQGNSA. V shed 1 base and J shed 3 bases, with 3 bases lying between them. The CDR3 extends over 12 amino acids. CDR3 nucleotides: TGTGCCAGCAGCTTAGACTACTATGGCTACACCTTC. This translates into CASSLDYYGYTF.

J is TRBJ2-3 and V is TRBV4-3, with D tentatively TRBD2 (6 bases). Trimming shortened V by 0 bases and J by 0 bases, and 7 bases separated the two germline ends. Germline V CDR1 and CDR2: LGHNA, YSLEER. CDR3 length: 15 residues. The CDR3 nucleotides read TGCGCCAGCAGCCAAGAGCGGGACAGCACAGATACGCAGTATTTT. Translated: CASSQERDSTDTQYF.

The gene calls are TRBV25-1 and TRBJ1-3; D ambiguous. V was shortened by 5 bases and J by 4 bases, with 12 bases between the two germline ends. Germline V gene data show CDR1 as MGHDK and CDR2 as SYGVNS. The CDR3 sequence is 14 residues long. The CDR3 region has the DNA TGTGCCAGCAGTTACGGTCATCAAGGAAACACCATATATTTT. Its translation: CASSYGHQGNTIYF.

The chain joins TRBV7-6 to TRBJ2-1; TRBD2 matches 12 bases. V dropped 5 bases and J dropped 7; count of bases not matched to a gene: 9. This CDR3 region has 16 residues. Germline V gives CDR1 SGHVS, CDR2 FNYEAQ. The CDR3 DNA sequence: TGTGCCAGCAGCCGATCTAGCGGGAGGGCCGGGAATGAGCAGTTCTTC. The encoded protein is CASSRSSGRAGNEQFF.

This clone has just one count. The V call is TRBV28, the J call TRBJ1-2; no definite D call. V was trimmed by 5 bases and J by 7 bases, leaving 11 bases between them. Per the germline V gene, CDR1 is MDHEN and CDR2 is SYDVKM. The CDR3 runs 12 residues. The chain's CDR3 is CASSPIGVGYTF. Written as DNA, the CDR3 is TGTGCCAGCAGTCCGATCGGGGTTGGCTACACCTTC.